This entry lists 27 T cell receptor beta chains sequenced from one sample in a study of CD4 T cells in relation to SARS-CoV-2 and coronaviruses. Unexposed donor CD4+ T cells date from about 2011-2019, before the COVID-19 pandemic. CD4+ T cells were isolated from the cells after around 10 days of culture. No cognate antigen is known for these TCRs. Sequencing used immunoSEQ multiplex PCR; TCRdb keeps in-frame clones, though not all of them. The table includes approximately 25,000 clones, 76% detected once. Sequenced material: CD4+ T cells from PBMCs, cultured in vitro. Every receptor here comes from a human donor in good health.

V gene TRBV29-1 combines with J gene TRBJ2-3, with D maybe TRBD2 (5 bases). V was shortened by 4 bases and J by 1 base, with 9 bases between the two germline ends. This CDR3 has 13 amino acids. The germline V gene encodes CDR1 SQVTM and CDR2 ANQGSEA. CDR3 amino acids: CSVALGGTDTQYF. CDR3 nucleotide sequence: TGCAGCGTTGCCCTGGGAGGCACAGATACGCAGTATTTT.

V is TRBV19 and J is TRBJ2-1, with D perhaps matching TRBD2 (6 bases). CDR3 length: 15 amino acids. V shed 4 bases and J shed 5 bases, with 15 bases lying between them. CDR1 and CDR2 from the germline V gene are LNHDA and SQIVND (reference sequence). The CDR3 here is CASSTGLDWDNEQFF. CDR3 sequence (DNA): TGTGCCAGTAGTACGGGACTCGACTGGGACAATGAGCAGTTCTTC.

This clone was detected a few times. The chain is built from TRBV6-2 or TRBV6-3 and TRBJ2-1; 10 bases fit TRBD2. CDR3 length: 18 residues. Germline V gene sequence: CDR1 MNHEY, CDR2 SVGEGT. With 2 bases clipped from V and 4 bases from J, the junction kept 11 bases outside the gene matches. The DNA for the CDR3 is TGTGCCAGCAGTTACAGGGGAGTAGCGGGGGGTCTATACAATGAGCAGTTCTTC. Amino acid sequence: CASSYRGVAGGLYNEQFF.

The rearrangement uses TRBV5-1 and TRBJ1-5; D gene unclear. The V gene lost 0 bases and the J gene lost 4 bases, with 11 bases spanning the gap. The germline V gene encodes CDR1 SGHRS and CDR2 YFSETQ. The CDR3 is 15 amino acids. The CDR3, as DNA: TGCGCCAGCAGCTTGGGGGTTGGAGAGAATCAGCCCCAGCATTTT. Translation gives CASSLGVGENQPQHF.

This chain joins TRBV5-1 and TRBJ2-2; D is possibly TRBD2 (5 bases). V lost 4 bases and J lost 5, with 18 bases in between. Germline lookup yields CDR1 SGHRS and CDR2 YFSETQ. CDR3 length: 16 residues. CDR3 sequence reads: CASSPRLEGATGELFF. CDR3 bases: TGCGCCAGCAGCCCCCGTTTAGAGGGAGCGACCGGGGAGCTGTTTTTT.

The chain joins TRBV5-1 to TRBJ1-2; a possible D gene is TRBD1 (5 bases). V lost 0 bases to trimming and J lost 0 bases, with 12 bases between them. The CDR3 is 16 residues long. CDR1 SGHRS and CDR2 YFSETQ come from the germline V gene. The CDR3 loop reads CASSLDGGLANYGYTF. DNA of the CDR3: TGCGCCAGCAGCTTGGATGGGGGATTGGCTAACTATGGCTACACCTTC. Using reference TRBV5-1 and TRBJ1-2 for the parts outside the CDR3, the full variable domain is KAGVTQTPRYLIKTRGQQVTLSCSPISGHRSVSWYQQTPGQGLQFLFEYFSETQRNKGNFPGRFSGRQFSNSRSEMNVSTLELGDSALYLCASSLDGGLANYGYTFGSGTRLTVV.

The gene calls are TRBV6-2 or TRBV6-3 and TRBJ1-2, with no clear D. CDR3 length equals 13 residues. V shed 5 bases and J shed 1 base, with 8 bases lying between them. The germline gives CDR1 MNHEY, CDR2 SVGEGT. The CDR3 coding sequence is TGTGCCAGCAGTCCCTTCCTTAACTATGGCTACACCTTC. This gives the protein CASSPFLNYGYTF.

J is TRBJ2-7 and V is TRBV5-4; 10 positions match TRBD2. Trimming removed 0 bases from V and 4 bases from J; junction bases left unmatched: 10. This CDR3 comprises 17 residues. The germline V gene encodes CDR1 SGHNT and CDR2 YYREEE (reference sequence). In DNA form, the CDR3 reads TGTGCCAGCAGCTTGGGTTCCGGTAGCGGGGGGTTGTACGAGCAGTACTTC. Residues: CASSLGSGSGGLYEQYF.

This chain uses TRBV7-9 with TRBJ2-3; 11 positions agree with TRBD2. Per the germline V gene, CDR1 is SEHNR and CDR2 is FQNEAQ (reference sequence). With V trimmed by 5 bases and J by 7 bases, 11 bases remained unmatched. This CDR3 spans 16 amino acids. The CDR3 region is CASSGRLAGFRYTQYF. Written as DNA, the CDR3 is TGTGCCAGCAGCGGCAGACTAGCGGGATTTCGCTATACGCAGTATTTT.

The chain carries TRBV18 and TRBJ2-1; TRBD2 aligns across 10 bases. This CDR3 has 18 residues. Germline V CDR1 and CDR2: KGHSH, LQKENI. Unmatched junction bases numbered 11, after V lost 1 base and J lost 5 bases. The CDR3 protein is CASSPHGPSGSGNNEQFF. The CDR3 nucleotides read TGTGCCAGCTCACCACATGGGCCTAGCGGGAGTGGAAACAATGAGCAGTTCTTC.

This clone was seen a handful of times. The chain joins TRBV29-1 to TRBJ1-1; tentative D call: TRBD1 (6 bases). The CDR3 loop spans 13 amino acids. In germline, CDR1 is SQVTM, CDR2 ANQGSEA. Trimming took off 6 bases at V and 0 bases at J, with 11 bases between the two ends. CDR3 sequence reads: CSVDYRVNTEAFF. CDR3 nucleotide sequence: TGCAGCGTGGATTACAGGGTGAACACTGAAGCTTTCTTT.

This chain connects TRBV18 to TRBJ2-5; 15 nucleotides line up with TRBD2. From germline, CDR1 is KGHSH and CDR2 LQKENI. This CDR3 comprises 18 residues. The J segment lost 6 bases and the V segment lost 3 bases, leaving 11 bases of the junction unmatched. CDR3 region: CASSPRGAGTSGGQTQYF. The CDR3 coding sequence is TGTGCCAGCTCACCTCGGGGAGCCGGGACTAGCGGGGGGCAGACCCAGTACTTC.

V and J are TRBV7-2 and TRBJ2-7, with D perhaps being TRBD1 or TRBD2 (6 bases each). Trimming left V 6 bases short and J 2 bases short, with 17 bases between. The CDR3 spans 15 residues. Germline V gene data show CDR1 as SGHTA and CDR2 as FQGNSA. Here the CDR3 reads CASSYRRGRTYEQYF. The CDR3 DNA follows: TGTGCCAGCAGTTATCGTAGGGGGAGGACCTACGAGCAGTACTTC.

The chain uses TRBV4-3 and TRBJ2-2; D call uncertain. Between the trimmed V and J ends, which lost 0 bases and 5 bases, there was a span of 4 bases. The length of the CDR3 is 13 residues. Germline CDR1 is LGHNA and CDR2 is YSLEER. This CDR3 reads CASSQELTGELFF. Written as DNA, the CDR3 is TGCGCCAGCAGCCAAGAGCTAACCGGGGAGCTGTTTTTT.

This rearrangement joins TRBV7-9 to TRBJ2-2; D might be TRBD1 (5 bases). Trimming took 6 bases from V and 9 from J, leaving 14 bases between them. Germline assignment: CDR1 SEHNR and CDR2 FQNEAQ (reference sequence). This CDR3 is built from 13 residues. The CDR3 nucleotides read TGTGCCAGCAGACGAGACAGTAGCCGGGAGCTGTTTTTT. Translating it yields CASRRDSSRELFF.

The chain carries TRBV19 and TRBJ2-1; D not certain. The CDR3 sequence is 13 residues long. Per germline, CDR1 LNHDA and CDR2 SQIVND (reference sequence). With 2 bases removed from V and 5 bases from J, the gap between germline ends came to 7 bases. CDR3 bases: TGTGCCAGTAGTATACAATCGAACAATGAGCAGTTCTTC. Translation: CASSIQSNNEQFF. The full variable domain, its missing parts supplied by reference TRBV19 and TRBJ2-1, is DGGITQSPKYLFRKEGQNVTLSCEQNLNHDAMYWYRQDPGQGLRLIYYSQIVNDFQKGDIAEGYSVSREKKESFPLTVTSAQKNPTAFYLCASSIQSNNEQFFGPGTRLTVL.

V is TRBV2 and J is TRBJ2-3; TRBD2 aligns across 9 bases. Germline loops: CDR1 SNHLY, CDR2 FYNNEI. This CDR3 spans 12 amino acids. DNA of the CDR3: TGTGTTACGAGGCGGGAGGGAGATACGCAGTATTTT. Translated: CVTRREGDTQYF.

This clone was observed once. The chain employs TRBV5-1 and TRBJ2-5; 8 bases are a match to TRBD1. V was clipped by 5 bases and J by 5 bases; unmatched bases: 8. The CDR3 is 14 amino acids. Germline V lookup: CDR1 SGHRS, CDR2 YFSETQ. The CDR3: CASSITGGEETQYF. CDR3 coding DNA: TGCGCCAGCAGTATAACAGGGGGAGAGGAGACCCAGTACTTC.

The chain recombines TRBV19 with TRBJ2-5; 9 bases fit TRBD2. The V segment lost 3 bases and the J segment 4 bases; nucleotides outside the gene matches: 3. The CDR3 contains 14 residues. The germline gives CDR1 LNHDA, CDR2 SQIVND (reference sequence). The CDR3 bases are TGTGCCAGTAGTATGTTGACTAGCGGAGAGACCCAGTACTTC. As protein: CASSMLTSGETQYF.

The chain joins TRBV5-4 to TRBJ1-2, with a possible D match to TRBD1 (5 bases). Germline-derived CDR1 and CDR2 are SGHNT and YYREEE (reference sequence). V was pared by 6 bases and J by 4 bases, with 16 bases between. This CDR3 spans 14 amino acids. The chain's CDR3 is CASTERREGYGYTF. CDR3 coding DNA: TGTGCCAGCACCGAGCGCAGGGAGGGCTATGGCTACACCTTC.

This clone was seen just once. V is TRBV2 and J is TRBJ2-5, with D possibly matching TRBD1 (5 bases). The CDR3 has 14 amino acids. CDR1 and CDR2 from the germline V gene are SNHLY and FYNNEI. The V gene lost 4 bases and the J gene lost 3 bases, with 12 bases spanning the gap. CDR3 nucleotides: TGTGCCAGCAGTGTTCAGGGATCGAAAGAGACCCAGTACTTC. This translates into CASSVQGSKETQYF.

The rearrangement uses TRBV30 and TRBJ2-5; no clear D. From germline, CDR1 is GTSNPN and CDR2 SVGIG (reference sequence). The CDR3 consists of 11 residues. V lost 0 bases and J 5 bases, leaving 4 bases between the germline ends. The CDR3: CAWSVGETQYF. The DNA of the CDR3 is TGTGCCTGGAGTGTAGGGGAGACCCAGTACTTC.

CDR3 bases: TGTGCCAGCAGCAAAGGGACAAAAGAGACCCAGTACTTC. Translation: CASSKGTKETQYF. The chain couples TRBV21-1 to TRBJ2-5; the DNA was not compared with TRBD1, the D call given in the table. TRBV21-1 is a listed pseudogene. There are 13 residues in the CDR3.

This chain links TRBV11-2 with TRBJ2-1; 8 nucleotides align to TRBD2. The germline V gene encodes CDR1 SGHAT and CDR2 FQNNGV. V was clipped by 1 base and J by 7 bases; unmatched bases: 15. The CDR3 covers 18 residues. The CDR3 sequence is CASSLAVSWGTSRNEQFF. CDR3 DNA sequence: TGTGCCAGCAGCTTAGCTGTGTCTTGGGGGACTAGTAGGAATGAGCAGTTCTTC.

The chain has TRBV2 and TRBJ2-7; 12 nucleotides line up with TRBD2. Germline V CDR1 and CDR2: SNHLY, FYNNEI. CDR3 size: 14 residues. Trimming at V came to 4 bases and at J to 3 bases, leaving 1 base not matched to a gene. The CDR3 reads CASSGGLAGYEQYF. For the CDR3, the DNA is TGTGCCAGCAGTGGGGGACTAGCGGGCTACGAGCAGTACTTC. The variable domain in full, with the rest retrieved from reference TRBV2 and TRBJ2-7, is EPEVTQTPSHQVTQMGQEVILRCVPISNHLYFYWYRQILGQKVEFLVSFYNNEISEKSEIFDDQFSVERPDGSNFTLKIRSTKLEDSAMYFCASSGGLAGYEQYFGPGTRLTVT.

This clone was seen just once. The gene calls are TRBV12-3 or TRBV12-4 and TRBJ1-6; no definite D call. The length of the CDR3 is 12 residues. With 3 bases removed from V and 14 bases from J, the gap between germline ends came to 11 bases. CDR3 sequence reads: CASSLAGEALHF. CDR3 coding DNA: TGTGCCAGCAGTTTGGCCGGGGAGGCCCTCCACTTT.

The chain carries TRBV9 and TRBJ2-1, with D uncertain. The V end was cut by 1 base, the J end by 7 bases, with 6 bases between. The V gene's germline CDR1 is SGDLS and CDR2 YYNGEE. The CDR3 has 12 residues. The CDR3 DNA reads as TGTGCCAGCAGCGTAAACTTAAATGAGCAGTTCTTC. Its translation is CASSVNLNEQFF.